This T cell receptor (beta chain) was captured by sequencing in a study of blood T cell repertoires in COVID-19. Study overall: Whether acute or convalescent, the COVID-19 samples came from the United States, Italy and Spain.

In the original processing: Amplified reference gene primers provided the basis for estimating nucleated cell counts. Here immunoSEQ multiplex PCR was the method, and the copy in TCRdb shows in-frame clones only, minus some. From that table come the V and J calls and clone size; the DNA was used to work out D and trimming. Among over 300,000 clones, about 91% were seen once, and the ten largest hold over 9%. V gave up 4 bases and J gave up 6 bases; unmatched junction bases: 8. The length of the CDR3 is 16 residues. Germline V gene sequence: CDR1 LGHNA, CDR2 YSLEER. Those who participated ranged in age from about 18 to 89 years and resided in 20 to 30 US areas. There are a few counts of this clone.

V and J are TRBV4-3 and TRBJ2-3; 12 bases fit TRBD2. This receptor was taken from a woman aged 40 to 50 who had recovered from COVID-19. The sequencing sample was made of PBMCs or T cells enriched from blood (not recorded which). DNA for the CDR3: TGCGCCAGCAGCCCTAGCGGGGGGGCCAGGAAGGATACGCAGTATTTT. Translated, it gives CASSPSGGARKDTQYF.